This TCR beta chain was identified during a study of T cell repertoires in cytomegalovirus infection. Study-level information: Public TCR beta signature analysis indicated the presence of both CMV infection and matching HLA type. Whole-study findings and limits: Identification of carriers of CMV plus the relevant HLA was achieved through cumulative public TCR beta family frequency. The ex vivo response showed dominance by HLA-C-restricted CMV-specific TCR beta clonotypes.

Details on this clonotype: Antigen specificity is unknown.

From the reads, TCRdb called clonotypes with MiXCR, one entry per CDR3 protein. This sample has about 180,000 distinct CDR3 sequences, with 14% found just once. The CDR3 is made up of 15 amino acids. Germline V gene sequence: CDR1 SEHNR, CDR2 FQNEAQ (reference sequence). V shed 3 bases and J 1 base; nucleotides not matched to a gene: 5. This chain uses TRBV7-9 with TRBJ1-1; 7 nucleotides align to TRBD1. Sequenced material: PBMCs. This sequence was found in a human donor in good health (CMV status not recorded). Some clones in this sample may be carry-over from other donors' samples. The CDR3 nucleotides are TGTGCCAGCAGCTTCCCACAGGGGCGGAACACTGAAGCTTTCTTT. It translates to CASSFPQGRNTEAFF.